These T cell receptor beta chains were read from a single sample in a study of breast tumors, draining lymph nodes, adjacent tissues. TCRdb reprocessed the multiplex PCR reads with MiXCR, giving one entry per CDR3 protein. This table has about 150,000 distinct CDR3 sequences, 30% to 35% appearing once. Sequenced input: axillary lymph node tissue. The receptors were sampled from a female donor with breast cancer. Some clones in this sample may be carry-over from other donors' samples. The CDR3 runs from the conserved cysteine through the conserved F or W. The order of the fields is J gene, D gene, V gene, clone size, CDR3 DNA, CDR3 protein. D genes are given only for firm matches. Not all rows give a size; the values are once, few, many and, for expanded clones, a class.

J: TRBJ1-6
D: -
V: TRBV12-3/TRBV12-4
size: -
DNA: TGTGCCAGCAGTGTATACAGTGGGGATTCACCCCTCCACTTT
CDR3: CASSVYSGDSPLHF

J: TRBJ2-3
D: TRBD1
V: TRBV20-1
size: -
DNA: TGCAGTGCTAGACCACAGCCAGGGGGAGATACGCAGTATTTT
CDR3: CSARPQPGGDTQYF

J: TRBJ2-4
D: -
V: TRBV20-1
size: few
DNA: TGCAGTGTTTACAGGGAGGACATTCAGTCCTTC
CDR3: CSVYREDIQSF

J: TRBJ1-2
D: -
V: TRBV5-1
size: many
DNA: TGCGCCAGCAGCTTGGACTGGGGGACTAACTATGGCTACACCTTC
CDR3: CASSLDWGTNYGYTF

J: TRBJ1-4
D: -
V: TRBV5-1
size: many
DNA: TGCGCCAGCAGCTTGTTAGTGCCCACCCCTGAGGAAAAACTGTTTTTT
CDR3: CASSLLVPTPEEKLFF

J: TRBJ1-4
D: -
V: TRBV7-9
size: many
DNA: TGTGCCAGCAGCTTAGGTCAGACAAATGAAAAACTGTTTTTT
CDR3: CASSLGQTNEKLFF

J: TRBJ2-1
D: TRBD2
V: TRBV7-2
size: many
DNA: TGTGCCAGCACCTCGCTCGGGAGCGGGGGGGACTCCTACAATGAGCAGTTCTTC
CDR3: CASTSLGSGGDSYNEQFF

J: TRBJ2-5
D: -
V: TRBV6-6
size: many
DNA: TGTGCCAGCAGTTACACCGGGGAGACCCAGTACTTC
CDR3: CASSYTGETQYF

J: TRBJ1-1
D: -
V: TRBV5-1
size: -
DNA: TGCGCCAGCAGCTTGGGTCCTGCAGGGGAAGCTTTCTTT
CDR3: CASSLGPAGEAFF

J: TRBJ1-1
D: -
V: TRBV30
size: -
DNA: TGTGCCTGGAGTGGGACGAGGGGCGCTAATGAAGCTTTCTTT
CDR3: CAWSGTRGANEAFF

J: TRBJ2-1
D: -
V: TRBV10-1
size: -
DNA: TGCGCCAGCAGTGAGTCGATTGACAATGAGCAGTTCTTC
CDR3: CASSESIDNEQFF

J: TRBJ1-4
D: -
V: TRBV30
size: many
DNA: TGTGCCTGGAGTGTATCGGGCCAGAGGAAGGAGGAAAAACTGTTTTTT
CDR3: CAWSVSGQRKEEKLFF

J: TRBJ1-4
D: TRBD1
V: TRBV20-1
size: -
DNA: TGCAGTGCTAGACCACAGGGGAAAGGAGAAGAACTGTTTTTT
CDR3: CSARPQGKGEELFF

J: TRBJ2-3
D: TRBD1
V: TRBV24-1
size: many
DNA: TGTGCCACCAGTGATGATCCCTATGGGACAGGTGAAACAGATACGCAGTATTTT
CDR3: CATSDDPYGTGETDTQYF

J: TRBJ1-4
D: -
V: TRBV27
size: few
DNA: TGTGCCAGCAGTTTATCGAGAGGGTTTCTCGGAAAACTGTTTTTT
CDR3: CASSLSRGFLGKLFF

J: TRBJ1-2
D: TRBD1
V: TRBV4-2
size: many
DNA: TGTGCCAGCAGCCTAGACAGGGTTGGCTACACCTTC
CDR3: CASSLDRVGYTF

J: TRBJ1-5
D: -
V: TRBV6-2/TRBV6-3
size: -
DNA: TGTGCCAGCTGTTTAGGGACGGGTGAGCAGCCCCAGCATTTT
CDR3: CASCLGTGEQPQHF

J: TRBJ2-1
D: TRBD2
V: TRBV6-2/TRBV6-3
size: many
DNA: TGTGCCAGCAGGGCTAGCGGGCTCTACAATGAGCAGTTCTTC
CDR3: CASRASGLYNEQFF

J: TRBJ1-2
D: TRBD1
V: TRBV12-3/TRBV12-4
size: many
DNA: TGTGCCAGCAGCACAGGGGATGAAGGAGGTAACTATGGCTACACCTTC
CDR3: CASSTGDEGGNYGYTF

J: TRBJ2-1
D: -
V: TRBV6-1
size: many
DNA: TGTGCCAGCAGTGAACCGTTTGGAGCCCACAATGAGCAGTTCTTC
CDR3: CASSEPFGAHNEQFF

J: TRBJ2-3
D: -
V: TRBV19
size: many
DNA: TGTGCCAGTAGCCCCCAGCGGAGAATACGTTTCGGCACAGATACGCAGTATTTT
CDR3: CASSPQRRIRFGTDTQYF

J: TRBJ2-6
D: TRBD1
V: TRBV12-3/TRBV12-4
size: many
DNA: TGTGCCAGCAGTGCAAAGGCACAGGGGGGTTTTGGGGCCAACGTCCTGACTTTC
CDR3: CASSAKAQGGFGANVLTF

J: TRBJ1-5
D: -
V: TRBV11-2
size: many
DNA: TGTGCCAGCAGCTCCCGTCAGGCGGCGTATAGCAATCAGCCCCAGCATTTT
CDR3: CASSSRQAAYSNQPQHF

J: TRBJ2-2
D: -
V: TRBV12-3/TRBV12-4
size: many
DNA: TGTGCCAGCAGATTGGTTGCCGGGGAGCTGTTTTTT
CDR3: CASRLVAGELFF

J: TRBJ2-1
D: TRBD1
V: TRBV14
size: few
DNA: TGTGCCAGCAGCCAAGACCCACCCGACAGGGTCGGGCCCTACAATGAGCAGTTCTTC
CDR3: CASSQDPPDRVGPYNEQFF

J: TRBJ1-6
D: -
V: TRBV11-2
size: many
DNA: TGTGCCAGCAGCCTTACGTACCTGGACGCCTATAATTCACCCCTCCACTTT
CDR3: CASSLTYLDAYNSPLHF

J: TRBJ1-6
D: -
V: TRBV3-2
size: -
DNA: TGTGCCAGCAGGTACCGACAGGGGAATAATTCACCCCTCCACTTT
CDR3: CASRYRQGNNSPLHF

J: TRBJ2-3
D: TRBD2
V: TRBV19
size: many
DNA: TGTGCCAGTAGTTCCCGAGGTAGCGGGGGAAGAGATACGCAGTATTTT
CDR3: CASSSRGSGGRDTQYF

J: TRBJ2-3
D: TRBD2
V: TRBV5-1
size: -
DNA: TGCGCCAGCAGCTCCGGGACTAGCAATGAGCAGTATTTT
CDR3: CASSSGTSNEQYF

J: TRBJ2-3
D: -
V: TRBV30
size: many
DNA: TGTGCCTGGAGTTGGATCCCGGGATTGAGCACAGATACGCAGTATTTT
CDR3: CAWSWIPGLSTDTQYF

J: TRBJ2-5
D: -
V: TRBV7-9
size: many
DNA: TGTGCCAGCAGCTTAAGGTCGCGGTTGGAAGAGACCCAGTACTTC
CDR3: CASSLRSRLEETQYF

J: TRBJ2-5
D: -
V: TRBV3-1
size: -
DNA: TGTGCCAGCAGCCTCAGGGTGGCCCAGTACTTC
CDR3: CASSLRVAQYF

J: TRBJ2-3
D: TRBD1
V: TRBV10-3
size: medium-sized
DNA: TGTGCCATCAGTGGGGGGGACAGGGCTAGTAATACGCAGTATTTT
CDR3: CAISGGDRASNTQYF

J: TRBJ1-2
D: -
V: TRBV7-2
size: many
DNA: TGTGCCAGCAGCCTACAGCAACGGTTGTATGGCTACACCTTC
CDR3: CASSLQQRLYGYTF

J: TRBJ1-2
D: -
V: TRBV20-1
size: few
DNA: TGCAGTGCCCTGGATGGCTCCCCTAATAACTATTTTGCATTCTATGGCTACACCTTC
CDR3: CSALDGSPNNYFAFYGYTF

J: TRBJ2-7
D: -
V: TRBV19
size: many
DNA: TGTGCCAGTAGTACGGCAAGCAGGGGCGAGCAGTACTTC
CDR3: CASSTASRGEQYF

J: TRBJ1-1
D: -
V: TRBV11-2
size: -
DNA: TGTGCCAGCAGCTTAGTTTCGGGATCCACTGAAGCTTTCTTT
CDR3: CASSLVSGSTEAFF

J: TRBJ2-1
D: -
V: TRBV7-9
size: many
DNA: TGTGCCAGCAGCTTAGCCGGGTACGAATACAATGAGCAGTTCTTC
CDR3: CASSLAGYEYNEQFF

J: TRBJ1-3
D: -
V: TRBV6-6
size: many
DNA: TGTGCCAGCAGGGACACGAAATCTGGAAACACCATATATTTT
CDR3: CASRDTKSGNTIYF

J: TRBJ1-6
D: -
V: TRBV10-2
size: many
DNA: TGCGCCAGCAGTGAGCAGACAAATTCACCCCTCCACTTT
CDR3: CASSEQTNSPLHF

J: TRBJ1-4
D: -
V: TRBV6-1
size: many
DNA: TGTGCCAGCAGTGAGATGACTTCAAATGAAAAACTGTTTTTT
CDR3: CASSEMTSNEKLFF

J: TRBJ2-1
D: -
V: TRBV25-1
size: many
DNA: TGTGCCAGCAGTGCGACTACTTACAATGAGCAGTTCTTC
CDR3: CASSATTYNEQFF

J: TRBJ1-6
D: -
V: TRBV6-5
size: many
DNA: TGTGCCAGCAGAAGTACGGCCTATAATTCACCCCTCCACTTT
CDR3: CASRSTAYNSPLHF

J: TRBJ1-1
D: -
V: TRBV12-3/TRBV12-4
size: -
DNA: TGTGCCAGCAGTTTAGTAGGGACGAACACTGAAGCTTTCTTT
CDR3: CASSLVGTNTEAFF

J: TRBJ2-5
D: TRBD1
V: TRBV2
size: many
DNA: TGTGCCAGCAGCCGGGACAGGGGGCCGCTGGAGACCCAGTACTTC
CDR3: CASSRDRGPLETQYF

J: TRBJ2-7
D: -
V: TRBV3-1
size: many
DNA: TGTGCCAGCAGCCTATCGGACAGCTACGAGCAGTACTTC
CDR3: CASSLSDSYEQYF